This T cell receptor (beta chain) was obtained from a study of cytomegalovirus exposure and HLA in healthy donors (dated by TCRdb to about 2017). Regarding the research as a whole: According to an earlier analysis of 450 to 650 of the donors, some 180 million T cells yielded over 90 million unique TCR beta sequences and about 300 Gb of sequence data. A later genetic analysis used genome-wide SNP genotypes for about three fifths of the 666 donors, treating that subset as a discovery cohort. Of the 300 to 500 genotyped donors, roughly 80% were placed in the genetic ancestry cluster associated with self-reported Caucasian donors. Using immunosequencing, the study profiled T cell repertoires from 500 to 800 subjects and related those repertoires to cytomegalovirus serostatus. Approximately 310 gigabases of sequencing data and 75 million to 85 million unique TCR sequences made up an early release that covered 500 to 700 HLA-typed donors. Every repertoire in the discovery cohort had been generated on one and the same sequencing platform. To predict cytomegalovirus infection status, the study combined high-throughput TCR immunosequencing, statistical association of individual TCRs with disease status, and machine learning. The study aimed to test whether signatures of past pathogen exposure could be identified by cataloging public T cell receptors. Both class I and class II loci were covered by HLA typing, at four-digit resolution. The number of typed donors differed by locus: roughly 629-640 for A, B, C, DRB1 and DQB1; 500 to 550 for DQA1; approximately 600 for DPA1; and about 450 for DPB1. Roughly five DR-DQ haplotypes were treated as single units for association and clustering because of strong linkage in the cohort. A later analysis re-analyzed previously published TCR beta repertoires from about 600 donors and added high-resolution HLA genotyping to study TCR occurrence patterns. Among about 390 genotyped donors of the cohort, an average of about 240,000 unique TCR beta nucleotide sequences were sequenced per donor, roughly 20% of them non-productive. Besides the first cohort of 666 subjects, a separate validation cohort made up of 120 or so different subjects was used. In an earlier analysis of 550 to 700 of the donors, high-throughput TCR beta sequencing was used to judge whether each TCR beta V gene segment behaved as functional or pseudogenic. Donor age, sex, ethnicity and CMV serostatus were compiled together with the repertoire data. The later analysis used no new phenotypic data to find candidate immune exposures, relying instead on TCR beta sequences and their occurrence across donors.

V lost 7 bases and J lost 4 bases, and the count of bases not matched to a germline gene is 7. Inclusive of the bounding cysteine and phenylalanine, the CDR3 is 15 residues long. Here the CDR3 DNA is all that survives: 45 bases in frame from base 1. CDR1 and CDR2, per the germline V gene, are MNHEY and SVGAGI. The research as a whole found: A further reported finding was that TCR beta sequences accurately predicted the HLA-A and HLA-B alleles for most subjects in the first cohort. Compared with equally common non-associated chains, HLA-associated TCR beta chains in a later analysis were more clonally expanded and had lower generation probabilities. The study listed 150 to 200 TCR beta chains as associated with cytomegalovirus. CMV serostatus was the only immune exposure information available for the cohort. A cluster of highly shared sequence variants was judged likely to be a technical artifact of the sequencing pipeline. V-gene and J-gene trimming of TCR beta chains was associated with a missense DCLRE1C variant in a later genetic analysis, and the association was replicated in an independent cohort. Because counts were too low, roughly 16 rarely observed V segments, including chromosome 9 orphons, were excluded from the earlier analysis of some 540 of the donors. Because the 87-base-pair reads could not distinguish some IMGT-functional V segments, including TRBV6-2 and TRBV6-3, those segments were excluded. Strong co-occurrence of HLA alleles, especially DR and DQ, made assigning TCR associations to individual alleles difficult. The cohort was sequenced for TCR beta chains only, and without alpha or paired-chain data the features that could be detected were limited. According to a later analysis, most CMV-associated TCR beta chains appeared to be HLA-restricted, and the HLA associations seemed to be driven largely by CMV exposure. Because HLA typing was unavailable for some donors at each locus, only the typed subset was used in association tests. In an earlier analysis of 587 of the donors, most TCR beta V segments appeared in productive rearrangements about 87% or about 30% of the time, broadly matching IMGT annotations. While some public TCRs were present in many individuals, most TCR sequences turned up only very rarely across donors. According to a later analysis, TCR association rates differed among HLA loci, with DRB1 alleles showing the most associated TCRs and HLA-C alleles showing the fewest. According to a later analysis, parvovirus B19, influenza, CMV and Epstein-Barr virus appeared linked to several top co-occurrence clusters. The presence/absence analyses assumed that sequencing depth was roughly uniform across donors, and that assumption may not be true. Cytomegalovirus status was reported to be diagnosed by the classifier with high specificity and sensitivity in both the original and validation cohorts. Compared with the approximately 700-donor mean, donors in an Asian-associated ancestry cluster had fewer N-insertions in productive TCRs, according to a later genetic analysis. At a false discovery rate of 0.05, a later analysis linked 15,000 to 20,000 TCR beta sequences to specific HLA alleles. A few of the identified cytomegalovirus-associated TCR beta chains were confirmed in vitro to be specific for cytomegalovirus antigens. According to the authors, the approach could potentially be generalized to other disease states and immunological phenotypes. Linkage disequilibrium might explain the correlated functional status among segregating V segments, but an unknown experimental factor could not be ruled out.

The cohort consisted of approximately 670 healthy bone marrow donors. At the time of sampling, every cohort member was nominally healthy, though immune exposures that went unrecorded were likely present. The donor was CMV seronegative and was included in the group of around 320 seronegative cohort members. Each donor provided a peripheral blood sample, and peripheral blood mononuclear cells were used for TCR beta sequencing. The Qiagen DNeasy Blood Extraction Kit was used to extract genomic DNA from the blood cell samples. Comments on this clone: Its target antigen remains unknown. It has no much larger one-base neighbor in the sample; base qualities were not kept.

Library prep was done by the immunoSEQ multiplex PCR assay. For the multiplex PCR, a mixture combining 60 forward primers for TCR Vbeta segments and 13 reverse primers for TCR Jbeta segments was used. Amplification of the CDR3 region of rearranged TCR beta genes was performed with a multiplex PCR assay on genomic DNA. On the Illumina HiSeq System, the amplified TCR beta libraries were sequenced as 87-base-pair reads. In the authors' own workflow: A later analysis tallied around 87 million unique TCR beta chains across the approximately 670 repertoires, and around 10 million of those chains were shared by two or more donors. To remove PCR and sequencing errors, raw reads were error-corrected and collapsed into unique sequences using a nearest-neighbor algorithm that merged closely related sequences. To assign V, D and J gene segments, CDR3 sequences were aligned to IMGT reference sequences. For a sequence to be retained, a match of at least six nucleotides to both a V gene segment and a J gene segment was required. Rearrangements were called productive when the CDR3 lacked stop codons and stayed in frame with V and J; all others were non-productive. Following IMGT convention, CDR3 was defined as the stretch from the second conserved V-encoded cysteine up to the conserved J-encoded phenylalanine. In an earlier analysis of some 550 of the donors, sequences lacking an unambiguous match to a single V gene segment were excluded. In an earlier analysis of about 590 of the donors, a V segment was called functional when productive rearrangements were above 56.7%, and segregating when the standard deviation between donors exceeded 5%. A statistical classification framework was built for diagnosing cytomegalovirus status from the catalog of TCR beta chain sequences. V and J gene assignment, in a later analysis, came from comparing TCR nucleotide sequences with IMGT/GENE-DB human TR gene sequences. The TCRdist pipeline was used in a later analysis to assign CDR3 sequences and most-parsimonious VDJ recombination scenarios. In a later analysis, each TCR beta chain was defined by its CDR3 amino acid sequence together with its V-gene family, and reads without a unique V-gene family were excluded. In a later analysis, approximately 640 highly shared, low-generation-probability nucleotide sequences were removed to address suspected cross-contamination and a sequencing artifact. For each public chain, a later analysis derived a clonal expansion index from normalized ranks of inferred template counts within each repertoire. In a later analysis, generation probabilities were computed with a VDJ recombination model fitted to out-of-frame rearrangements, and the resulting probabilities were checked against IGoR. A later analysis scored TCR-TCR, TCR-HLA and TCR-CMV co-occurrence with hypergeometric tests, applying a repertoire-size bias correction to TCR pairs. False discovery rates were estimated in a later analysis by permuting HLA or CMV assignments 20 times. In a later analysis, co-occurring TCRs were grouped with DBSCAN, and TCRdist sequence similarity was added when clustering was performed within HLA-allele-positive subsets. Co-occurrence clustering excluded repertoires with fewer than 30,000 or more than 120,000 public chains, plus five with anomalous nucleotide sharing. What TCRdb holds here is the immuneACCESS table cut down to in-frame rearrangements. Part of the clones is not present; checked against another copy, under half of the missing clones reflect an unresolved V gene, and the others are unexplained. That table gives V, J and clone size, and the DNA gave D and trimming. For this sample the table gives under 95,000 clones, of which around three quarters were detected only once. The ten top clones hold about 1.1% of the sample.

Here the chain combines TRBV6-5 and TRBJ2-3, with 11 bases aligning to TRBD2. The origin of this receptor is a male donor in good health and CMV-seronegative. The sequenced sample was PBMCs. The DNA reads as follows: TGTGCCAGCACCTTAACTAGCGGGAGATCAGATACGCAGTATTTT. Its product reads: CASTLTSGRSDTQYF.